Included here is one TCR beta chain sequence, with context. Antigen: not known. The sample belongs to a study of CD8 T cells in ankylosing spondylitis. Whole-study results and caveats: CD8+ disease-linked clones were present at relatively low frequencies in blood. In reactive arthritis synovial fluid and blood, some motif variants had been reported before. A motif in TCR beta, a set of 8 or 9 highly homologous variants, appeared characteristic of ankylosing spondylitis blood.

Library preparation for TCR beta used quantitative 5'-RACE with molecular barcodes. TCRdb passed the 5' RACE reads through MiXCR, listing each CDR3 protein once. The sample has under 55,000 distinct CDR3 sequences; 7.4% are singletons. After removal of 4 bases from V and 5 bases from J, the junction contained 12 bases not matched to a gene. Germline loops: CDR1 SGHRS, CDR2 YFSETQ. The CDR3 runs 16 residues. The receptor's source is a female donor with ankylosing spondylitis or in good health (not recorded which). The chain couples TRBV5-1 to TRBJ1-1; 9 bases line up with TRBD1. Sequenced material: blood, either unsorted or a sorted T cell fraction (not recorded which). The CDR3 here is CASSLDRGSLRTEAFF. Here the CDR3 DNA reads TGCGCCAGCAGCCTGGACAGGGGCTCCCTGAGGACTGAAGCTTTCTTT.